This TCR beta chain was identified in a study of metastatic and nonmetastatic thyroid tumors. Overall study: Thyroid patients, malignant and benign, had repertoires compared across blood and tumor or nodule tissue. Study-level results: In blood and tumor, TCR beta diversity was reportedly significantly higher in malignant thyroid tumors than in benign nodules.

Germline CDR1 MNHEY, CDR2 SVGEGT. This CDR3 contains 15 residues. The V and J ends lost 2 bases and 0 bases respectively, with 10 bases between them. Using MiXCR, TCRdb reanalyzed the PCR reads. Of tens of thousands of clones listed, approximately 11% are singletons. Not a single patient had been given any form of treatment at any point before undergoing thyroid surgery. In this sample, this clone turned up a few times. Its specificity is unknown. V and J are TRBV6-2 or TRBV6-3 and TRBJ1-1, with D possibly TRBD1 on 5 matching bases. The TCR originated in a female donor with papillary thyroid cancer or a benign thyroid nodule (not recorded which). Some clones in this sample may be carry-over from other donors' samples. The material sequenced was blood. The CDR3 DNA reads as TGTGCCAGCAGTTACACCCGGACAATGAACACTGAAGCTTTCTTT. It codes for CASSYTRTMNTEAFF.